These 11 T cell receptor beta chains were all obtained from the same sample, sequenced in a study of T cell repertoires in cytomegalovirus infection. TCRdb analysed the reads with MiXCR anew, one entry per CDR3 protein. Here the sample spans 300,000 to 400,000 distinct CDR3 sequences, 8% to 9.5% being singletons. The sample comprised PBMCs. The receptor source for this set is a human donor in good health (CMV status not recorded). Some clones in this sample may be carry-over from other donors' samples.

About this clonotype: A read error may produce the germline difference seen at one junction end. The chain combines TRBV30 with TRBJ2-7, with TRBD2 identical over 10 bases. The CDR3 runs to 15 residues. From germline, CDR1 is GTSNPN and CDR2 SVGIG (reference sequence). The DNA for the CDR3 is TGTGCCTTCAGCCCAGGGAGGTTGGCTAGCGGGAGCTTGGTGTTC. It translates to CAFSPGRLASGSLVF.

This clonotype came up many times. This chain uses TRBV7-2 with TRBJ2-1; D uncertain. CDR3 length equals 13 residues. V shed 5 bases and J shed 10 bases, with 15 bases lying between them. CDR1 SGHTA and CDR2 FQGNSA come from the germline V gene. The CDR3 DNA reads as TGTGCCAGCAGCCTAGTTCCAGTAAACGAGCAGTTCTTC. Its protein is CASSLVPVNEQFF.

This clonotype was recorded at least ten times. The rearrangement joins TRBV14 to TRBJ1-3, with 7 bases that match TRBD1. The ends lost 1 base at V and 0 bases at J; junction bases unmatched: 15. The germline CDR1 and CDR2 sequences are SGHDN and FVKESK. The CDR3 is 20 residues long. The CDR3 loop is CASSQAPGQRTHYSGNTIYF. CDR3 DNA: TGTGCCAGCAGCCAAGCCCCGGGACAGAGAACTCACTACTCTGGAAACACCATATATTTT.

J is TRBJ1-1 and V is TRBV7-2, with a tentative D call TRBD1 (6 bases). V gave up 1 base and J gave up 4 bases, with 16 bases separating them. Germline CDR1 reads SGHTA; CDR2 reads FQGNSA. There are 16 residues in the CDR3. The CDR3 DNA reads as TGTGCCAGCAGCTTAGGGCTAGGGGGGCGCGTCACTGAAGCTTTCTTT. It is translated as CASSLGLGGRVTEAFF.

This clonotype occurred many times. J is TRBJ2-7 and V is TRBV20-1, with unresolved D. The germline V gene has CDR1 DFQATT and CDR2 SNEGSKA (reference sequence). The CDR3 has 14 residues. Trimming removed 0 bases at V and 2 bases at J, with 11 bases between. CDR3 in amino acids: CSARDKRSPYEQYF. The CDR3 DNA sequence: TGCAGTGCTAGAGACAAGCGCTCCCCCTACGAGCAGTACTTC.

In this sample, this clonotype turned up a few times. CDR3 sequence: CSVENRPLVPGQGPIYEQYF. DNA of the CDR3: TGCAGCGTTGAAAATCGACCCCTGGTCCCGGGACAGGGGCCTATCTACGAGCAGTACTTC. The chain combines TRBV29-1 with TRBJ2-7, with 10 nucleotides matching TRBD1. The CDR3 is 20 residues long. The germline V gene has CDR1 SQVTM and CDR2 ANQGSEA. With V trimmed by 2 bases and J by 3 bases, 22 bases remained unmatched.

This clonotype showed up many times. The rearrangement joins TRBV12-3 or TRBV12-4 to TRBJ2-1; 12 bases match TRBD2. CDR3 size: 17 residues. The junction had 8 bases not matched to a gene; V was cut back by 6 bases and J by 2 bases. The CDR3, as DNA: TGTGCCAGCAGGGGCGGGACTAGCGGGCCCGCCTACAATGAGCAGTTCTTC. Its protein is CASRGGTSGPAYNEQFF.

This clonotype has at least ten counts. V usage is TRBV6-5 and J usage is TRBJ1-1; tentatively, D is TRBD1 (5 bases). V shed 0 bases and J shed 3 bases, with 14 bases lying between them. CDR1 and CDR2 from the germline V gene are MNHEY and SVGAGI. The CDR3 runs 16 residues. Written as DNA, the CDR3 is TGTGCCAGCAGTTACTCTGGGGGGGGGTTTGACACTGAAGCTTTCTTT. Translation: CASSYSGGGFDTEAFF.

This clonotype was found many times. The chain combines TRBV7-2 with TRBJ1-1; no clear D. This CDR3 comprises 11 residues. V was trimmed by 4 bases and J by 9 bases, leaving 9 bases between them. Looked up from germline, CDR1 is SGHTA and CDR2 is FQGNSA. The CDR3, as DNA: TGTGCCAGCAGCTACCGGTCCAAAGCTTTCTTT. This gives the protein CASSYRSKAFF.

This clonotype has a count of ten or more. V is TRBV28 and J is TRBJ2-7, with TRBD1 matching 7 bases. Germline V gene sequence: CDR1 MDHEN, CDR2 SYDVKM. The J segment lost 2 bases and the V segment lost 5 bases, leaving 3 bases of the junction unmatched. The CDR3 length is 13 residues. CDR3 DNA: TGTGCCAGCAGTCAGGGGGACGCCTACGAGCAGTACTTC. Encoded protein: CASSQGDAYEQYF.

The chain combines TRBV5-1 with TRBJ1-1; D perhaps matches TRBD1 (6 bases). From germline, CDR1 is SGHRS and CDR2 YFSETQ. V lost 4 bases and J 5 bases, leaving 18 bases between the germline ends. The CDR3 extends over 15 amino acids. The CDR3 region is CASSDGQMWKTEAFF. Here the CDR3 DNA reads TGCGCCAGCAGCGACGGACAGATGTGGAAGACTGAAGCTTTCTTT.